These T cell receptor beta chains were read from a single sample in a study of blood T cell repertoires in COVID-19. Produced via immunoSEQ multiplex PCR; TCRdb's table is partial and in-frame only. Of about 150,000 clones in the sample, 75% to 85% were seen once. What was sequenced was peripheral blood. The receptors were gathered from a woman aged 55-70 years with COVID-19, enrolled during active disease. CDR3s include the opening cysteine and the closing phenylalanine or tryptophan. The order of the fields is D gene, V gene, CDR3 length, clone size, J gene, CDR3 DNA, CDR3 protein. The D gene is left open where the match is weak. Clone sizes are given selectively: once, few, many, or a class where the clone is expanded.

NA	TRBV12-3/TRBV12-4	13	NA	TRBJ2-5	TGTGCCAGCAGTTTAGCCGGGTTGGAGACCCAGTACTTC	CASSLAGLETQYF
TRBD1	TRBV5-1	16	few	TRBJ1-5	TGCGCCAGCAGCTTGACTCACAGGGGGCAAGGTCAGCCCCAGCATTTT	CASSLTHRGQGQPQHF
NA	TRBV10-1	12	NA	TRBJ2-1	TGCGCCAGCAGTGATGTATACAATGAGCAGTTCTTC	CASSDVYNEQFF
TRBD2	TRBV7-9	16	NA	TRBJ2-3	TGTGCCAGCAGCTTAGGTAGCGGGAGTGGTACAGATACGCAGTATTTT	CASSLGSGSGTDTQYF
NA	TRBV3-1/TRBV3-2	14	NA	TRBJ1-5	TGTGCCAGCAGCCAAGGGACAGATAATCAGCCCCAGCATTTT	CASSQGTDNQPQHF
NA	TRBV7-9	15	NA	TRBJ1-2	TGTGCCAGCAGCTTAGAGGCTCGGGGTAATGATGGCTACACCTTC	CASSLEARGNDGYTF
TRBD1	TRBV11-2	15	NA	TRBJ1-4	TGTGCCAGCAGCTTAGGGGACAGCATAGCCGGAAAACTGTTTTTT	CASSLGDSIAGKLFF
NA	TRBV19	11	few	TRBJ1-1	TGTGCCAGTAGTTCATCAGGGAGGGCTTTCTTT	CASSSSGRAFF
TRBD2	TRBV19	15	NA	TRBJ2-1	TGTGCCAGTATGGCGACTAGCGGTAACTACAATGAGCAGTTCTTC	CASMATSGNYNEQFF
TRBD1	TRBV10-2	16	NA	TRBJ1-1	TGCGCCAGCAGTGACCCGGGACAGGGGAGTGGCACTGAAGCTTTCTTT	CASSDPGQGSGTEAFF
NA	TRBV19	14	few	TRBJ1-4	TGTGCCAGTAGCCCGGCGGCATATCAGGGAAAACTGTTTTTT	CASSPAAYQGKLFF
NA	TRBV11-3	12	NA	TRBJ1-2	TGTGCCAGCAGCCAACAGGGAGATGGCTACACCTTC	CASSQQGDGYTF
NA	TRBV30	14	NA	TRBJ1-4	TGTGCCTGGAGTCGGACAGCAACTAATGAAAAACTGTTTTTT	CAWSRTATNEKLFF
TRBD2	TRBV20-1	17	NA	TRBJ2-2	TGCAGTGCTAGTAGGTCTAGCGGGGGCCGGAACACCGGGGAGCTGTTTTTT	CSASRSSGGRNTGELFF
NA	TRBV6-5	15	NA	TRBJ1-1	TGTGCCAGCAGTTACTCGAGGCGGGTATTCCCTGAAGCTTTCTTT	CASSYSRRVFPEAFF
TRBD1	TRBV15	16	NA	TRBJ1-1	TGTGCCACCAGCCGTCCCGGGACAGGGTTGGTGACTGAAGCTTTCTTT	CATSRPGTGLVTEAFF
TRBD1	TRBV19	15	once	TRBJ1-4	TGTGCCAGTAGAAGGGACAGCTCAACTAATGAAAAACTGTTTTTT	CASRRDSSTNEKLFF
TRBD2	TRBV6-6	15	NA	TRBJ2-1	TGTGCCAGCAGTTCCGCGAGCGGGGCTTACAATGAGCAGTTCTTC	CASSSASGAYNEQFF
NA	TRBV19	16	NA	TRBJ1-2	TGTGCCAGTAGTTTCGGCCGGGGCCGGAGGGAGGGTGGCTACACCTTC	CASSFGRGRREGGYTF
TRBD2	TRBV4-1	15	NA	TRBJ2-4	TGCGCCAGCAGCCAAGTGGGGGGGGTCAAAAACATTCAGTACTTC	CASSQVGGVKNIQYF
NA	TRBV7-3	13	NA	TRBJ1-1	TGTGCCAGCAGCTTTCAGGTGAACACTGAAGCTTTCTTT	CASSFQVNTEAFF
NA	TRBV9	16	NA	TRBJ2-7	TGTGCCAGCAGCGTAGGAGGGGACTCATACTCCTACGAGCAGTACTTC	CASSVGGDSYSYEQYF
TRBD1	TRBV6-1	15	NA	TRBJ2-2	TGTGCCAGCAGTGAACGGACAGGGGGGGACGGGGAGCTGTTTTTT	CASSERTGGDGELFF
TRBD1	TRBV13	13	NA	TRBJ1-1	TGTGCCAGCAGCGGACAGGACAATCTTGAAGCTTTCTTT	CASSGQDNLEAFF
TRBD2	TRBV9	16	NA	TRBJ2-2	TGTGCCAGCAGCCCTCTAGCGGGGGAAGACACCGGGGAGCTGTTTTTT	CASSPLAGEDTGELFF
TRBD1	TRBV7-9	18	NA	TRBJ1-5	TGTGCCAGCAGCTCTAGTAGGGGGACAGCCTATAGCAATCAGCCCCAGCATTTT	CASSSSRGTAYSNQPQHF
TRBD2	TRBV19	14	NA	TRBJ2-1	TGTGCCAGTAGTAACAGGGACGGGGGGGATGAGCAGTTCTTC	CASSNRDGGDEQFF
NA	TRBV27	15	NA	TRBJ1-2	TGTGCCAGCAGTGACAGGCCCACTGCTAACTATGGCTACACCTTC	CASSDRPTANYGYTF
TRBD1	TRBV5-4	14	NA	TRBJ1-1	TGTGCCAGCAGCTTTAACAGGGGGCAAACTGAAGCTTTCTTT	CASSFNRGQTEAFF
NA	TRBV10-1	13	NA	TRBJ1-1	TGCGCCAGCAGTGAAAACAGGAACACTGAAGCTTTCTTT	CASSENRNTEAFF
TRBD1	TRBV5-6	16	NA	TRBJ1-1	TGTGCCAGCAGCATACCCGGGACAGGGGCTTACACTGAAGCTTTCTTT	CASSIPGTGAYTEAFF
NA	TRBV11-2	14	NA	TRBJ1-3	TGTGCCAGCAGCCCAGGTAGCTCTGGAAACACCATATATTTT	CASSPGSSGNTIYF